The 20 T cell receptor beta chains below come from one sample, sequenced in a study of post-analysis software for immune sequencing data. Incorporated into the TCR beta cDNA libraries were unique molecular identifiers, which served to reduce PCR and sequencing biases. TCRdb ran MiXCR on the PCR reads and lists one entry per CDR3 protein. The table includes about 500,000 distinct CDR3 sequences, roughly 45% detected once. General study findings and limits: Among several TRBV segments more frequent in patients than controls were TRBV5-6, TRBV5-1 and TRBV20-1.

These receptors have no identified antigens. The sample was blood. These receptors originate from a girl aged 10-17 years with multiple sclerosis.

This clonotype was counted between two and nine times. The gene calls are TRBV7-9 and TRBJ2-4, with D tentatively TRBD2 (5 bases). With the DNA end fitting TRBJ2-5 better, the J assignment may be wrong. CDR1 and CDR2 (germline): SEHNR, FQNEAQ (reference sequence). CDR3 size: 16 residues. CDR3 bases: TGTGCCAGCAGCTTAGCGGTCATTCGGGATCTGGAGACCCAGTACTTC. Translated: CASSLAVIRDLETQYF.

This sequence joins TRBV9 and TRBJ1-5; D not resolved. Germline loops: CDR1 SGDLS, CDR2 YYNGEE. The V end was cut by 0 bases, the J end by 4 bases, with 5 bases between. This CDR3 comprises 13 residues. CDR3: CASSVDGNQPQHF. The CDR3 nucleotides read TGTGCCAGCAGCGTAGACGGGAATCAGCCCCAGCATTTT.

The rearrangement links TRBV12-3 or TRBV12-4 to TRBJ2-3; maybe TRBD2 (6 bases). V was trimmed by 1 base and J by 1 base, leaving 12 bases between them. This CDR3 comprises 16 residues. CDR3 in amino acids: CASSLVGSIGTDTQYF. CDR3 nucleotides: TGTGCCAGCAGTTTAGTCGGGAGTATCGGCACAGATACGCAGTATTTT.

This clonotype has just one count. The V gene is TRBV5-1, the J gene TRBJ2-7, with 7 bases lining up with TRBD1. The CDR3 has 14 residues. The V and J ends lost 3 bases and 7 bases, in that order; junction bases with no gene match: 10. From germline, CDR1 is SGHRS and CDR2 YFSETQ. This CDR3 reads CASSSGQSLGEQYF. The CDR3 DNA sequence: TGCGCCAGCAGCTCGGGACAGTCACTGGGGGAGCAGTACTTC.

This clonotype showed up just a few times. The CDR3 DNA sequence: TGTGCCAGCAGTTACTCGGAGGCAGATCAAGAGACCCAGTACTTC. Its protein is CASSYSEADQETQYF. The V and J genes are TRBV6-6 and TRBJ2-5; TRBD2 is a possible D gene (5 bases). Trimming shortened V by 0 bases and J by 2 bases, and 10 bases separated the two germline ends. CDR3 length: 15 amino acids. CDR1 is MNHNY and CDR2 is SVGAGI in the germline V gene (reference sequence).

This chain connects TRBV12-3 or TRBV12-4 to TRBJ2-4, with a possible D match to TRBD1 (5 bases). The V end was cut by 3 bases, the J end by 2 bases, with 11 bases between. The CDR3 covers 15 residues. CDR3 nucleotide sequence: TGTGCCAGCAGTTTTCTCTACAGGCCCAAAAACATTCAGTACTTC. Its protein is CASSFLYRPKNIQYF.

This clonotype has more than one count but fewer than ten. The CDR3 loop is CASMRGPVDEQFF. CDR3 in DNA: TGTGCCAGCATGAGGGGCCCCGTGGATGAGCAGTTCTTC. The chain uses TRBV6-5 and TRBJ2-1, with D perhaps given as TRBD1 or TRBD2 (5 bases each). CDR1 is MNHEY, CDR2 SVGAGI, per germline. The CDR3 has 13 amino acids. The ends were cut back, 7 bases at V and 8 bases at J, with 15 bases in the middle.

The CDR3 spells CSVEVSAVGGYTF. The DNA of the CDR3 is TGCAGCGTTGAAGTGTCTGCAGTTGGGGGCTACACCTTC. The genes are TRBV29-1 and TRBJ1-2; D remains unclear. V lost 1 base and J 8 bases, leaving 14 bases between the germline ends. Germline loops: CDR1 SQVTM, CDR2 ANQGSEA. CDR3 size: 13 residues.

In its sample, this clonotype was seen a few times. The chain has TRBV21-1 and TRBJ2-1; the DNA was not used to check the table's D call, TRBD2. TRBV21-1 is a recognized pseudogene. The CDR3 is 16 residues long. The CDR3, as DNA: TGTGCCAGAGTAAAATCAAGGGACTTCTCCTACAATGAGCAGTTCTTC. The encoded protein is CARVKSRDFSYNEQFF.

This clonotype came up a few times. This chain connects TRBV4-2 to TRBJ2-5, with TRBD1 matching 8 bases. The CDR3 has 18 amino acids. The germline V gene has CDR1 LGHNA and CDR2 YNFKEQ. The V gene end was trimmed by 0 bases and the J gene end by 5 bases; junction bases not matched to a gene: 14. The CDR3 DNA follows: TGTGCCAGCAGCCAAGATGGGATGGAAGGCAGGGGGCCGGAGACCCAGTACTTC. Amino acids: CASSQDGMEGRGPETQYF.

This clonotype was counted between two and nine times. The chain couples TRBV24-1 to TRBJ2-7, with D possibly TRBD2 on 5 matching bases. Trimming shortened V by 4 bases and J by 7 bases, and 16 bases separated the two germline ends. The germline V gene encodes CDR1 KGHDR and CDR2 SFDVKD. There are 14 residues in the CDR3. CDR3 protein: CATSDRLSSKEQYF. The CDR3 nucleotides are TGTGCCACCAGTGACCGACTATCCTCTAAGGAGCAGTACTTC.

With regard to this clonotype: A read error may explain this, as a much larger clone is one base away. The rearrangement links TRBV12-3 or TRBV12-4 to TRBJ2-7; D might be TRBD1 or TRBD2, each matching 5 bases. V shed 6 bases and J shed 0 bases, with 12 bases lying between them. The CDR3 sequence is 14 residues long. For the CDR3, the DNA is TGTGCCAGCAGCCTGGGACCAGCCTCCTACGAGCAGTACTTC. Translated: CASSLGPASYEQYF.

J is TRBJ2-7 and V is TRBV5-1, with 7 nucleotides matching TRBD1. Germline CDR1 reads SGHRS; CDR2 reads YFSETQ. This CDR3 region has 15 residues. Germline trimming cut 4 bases from V and 3 bases from J; bases unmatched to any gene: 10. CDR3: CASSLEDRSLYEQYF. The CDR3 DNA is TGCGCCAGCAGCCTGGAGGACAGGAGCCTCTACGAGCAGTACTTC. The full variable domain, completed using reference TRBV5-1 and TRBJ2-7, is KAGVTQTPRYLIKTRGQQVTLSCSPISGHRSVSWYQQTPGQGLQFLFEYFSETQRNKGNFPGRFSGRQFSNSRSEMNVSTLELGDSALYLCASSLEDRSLYEQYFGPGTRLTVT.

This chain connects TRBV20-1 to TRBJ1-1; D may be TRBD1 (5 bases). The CDR3 covers 12 residues. Trimming removed 3 bases from V and 3 bases from J, with 8 bases in between. Germline CDR1 and CDR2: DFQATT and SNEGSKA (reference sequence). The CDR3 DNA reads TGCAGTGCTAGTCCCAGGGACACTGAAGCTTTCTTT. It encodes CSASPRDTEAFF.

There are many counts of this clonotype. V usage is TRBV6-5 and J usage is TRBJ2-3; a weak D match, TRBD2 (6 bases). V was clipped by 9 bases and J by 0 bases, with 10 bases between them. Germline assignment: CDR1 MNHEY and CDR2 SVGAGI. This CDR3 is built from 13 residues. The CDR3 DNA follows: TGTGCCAGTCGACTAGTCAGCACAGATACGCAGTATTTT. Translating gives CASRLVSTDTQYF.

The chain has TRBV5-1 and TRBJ2-7, with D possibly being TRBD1 (6 bases). The CDR3 is 15 amino acids. Germline CDR1 SGHRS, CDR2 YFSETQ. Deletions cut 4 bases from V and 1 base from J, with 15 bases between. CDR3: CASSLLDRDSYEQYF. Here the CDR3 DNA reads TGCGCCAGCAGCCTTCTGGACAGAGATTCCTACGAGCAGTACTTC.

The chain combines TRBV7-3 with TRBJ1-1, with a possible D match to TRBD1 (5 bases). Trimming removed 5 bases from V and 0 bases from J, with 13 bases in between. Germline lookup yields CDR1 SGHTA and CDR2 FQGTGA. The CDR3 totals 15 residues. The CDR3 here is CASSPIGGMNTEAFF. As DNA, the CDR3 is TGTGCCAGCAGCCCGATTGGGGGGATGAACACTGAAGCTTTCTTT.

The chain combines TRBV3-1 with TRBJ2-4; 9 positions match TRBD1. The end of the DNA aligns better with TRBJ2-7, so the J call may be wrong. Germline lookup yields CDR1 LGHDT and CDR2 YNNKEL (reference sequence). The CDR3 spans 13 residues. CDR3 residues: CASRLDRGNEQYF. The CDR3 coding sequence is TGTGCCAGCAGACTGGACAGGGGCAACGAGCAGTACTTC.

This clonotype was counted at least ten times. Given a much more abundant clone one base away, this may be a read error. The chain uses TRBV20-1 and TRBJ2-5, with 10 bases identical to TRBD2. CDR1 DFQATT and CDR2 SNEGSKA come from the germline V gene (reference sequence). Trimming cost V 3 bases and J 7 bases; bases outside gene matches: 8. The CDR3 loop spans 14 amino acids. CDR3 region: CSASGLADRGTQYF. The CDR3 DNA is TGCAGTGCTAGCGGACTAGCGGATCGGGGGACCCAGTACTTC.

CDR3 region: CASSLATGGGQSYEQFF. The CDR3 nucleotides read TGTGCCAGCAGCTTGGCCACGGGGGGGGGACAGAGCTATGAGCAGTTCTTC. This chain connects TRBV5-4 to TRBJ2-1, with D maybe TRBD2 (8 bases). The germline gives CDR1 SGHNT, CDR2 YYREEE (reference sequence). The CDR3 is 17 residues long. The ends were cut back, 0 bases at V and 8 bases at J, with 21 bases in the middle. Full variable domain (rest looked up from reference TRBV5-4 and TRBJ2-1): ETGVTQSPTHLIKTRGQQVTLRCSSQSGHNTVSWYQQALGQGPQFIFQYYREEENGRGNFPPRFSGLQFPNYSSELNVNALELDDSALYLCASSLATGGGQSYEQFFGPGTRLTVL.